This record covers a single T cell receptor (beta chain). The antigen is undetermined. Generated by immunoSEQ multiplex PCR, the TCRdb table keeps only in-frame clones and is missing some. The sample has some 96,000 clones; about 93% are singletons. Time point reported: cycle 4 day 1 (C4D1), after more than 5 weeks of nivolumab. Each patient experienced a relapse that followed autologous stem cell transplantation, and brentuximab vedotin exposure varied. The best responses consisted of complete response, partial response or progressive disease. The data stem from a study of PD-1 blockade in classical Hodgkin lymphoma. Whole-study results and caveats: While CD8+ TCR diversity did not rise significantly by C4D1, CD4+ TCR diversity did. Complete responders matched newly diagnosed patients in baseline diversity. The causes of the repertoire differences, possibly disease activity or prior therapy, remain undefined.

Looked up from germline, CDR1 is LGHNA and CDR2 is YNFKEQ. Trimming left V 0 bases short and J 6 bases short, with 8 bases between. The CDR3 sequence is 14 residues long. The sequencing here drew on peripheral blood mononuclear cells (PBMCs), taken before the fourth cycle of nivolumab. The chain recombines TRBV4-2 with TRBJ2-2, with D unclear. The TCR sequence derives from a human donor with classical Hodgkin lymphoma. The CDR3 DNA reads TGTGCCAGCAGCCAAGATCGCCTAGCCGGGGAGCTGTTTTTT. Its translation: CASSQDRLAGELFF.